This TCR beta chain was profiled in a study of regulatory T cells in long-lasting Graves disease. The trim removed 5 bases at V and 3 bases at J, leaving 7 bases unmatched. This CDR3 region has 16 residues. In building TCR beta libraries, iRepertoire HTBI primers were used together with Arm-PCR of CDR3 regions. In TCRdb, the multiplex PCR reads were re-called with MiXCR into one record per CDR3 protein. The sample has roughly 400,000 distinct CDR3 sequences; about a sixth are singletons. Indicated time point: newly diagnosed GD, antithyroid drugs for less than 3 months. After RNA was extracted from PBMCs, the TCR library was made from it. This sample was also put to use in a study of T cells in Graves' hyperthyroidism and ophthalmopathy.

The starting material was peripheral blood mononuclear cells (PBMCs), obtained at new diagnosis, from a patient treated with antithyroid drugs. The clonotype originates from a woman under 30 with Graves disease. The chain employs TRBV12-3 or TRBV12-4 and TRBJ2-6, with 7 bases fitting TRBD1. CDR3 DNA: TGTGCCAGCAGTAGAGACAGGGTATATGGGGCCAACGTCCTGACTTTC. Protein sequence: CASSRDRVYGANVLTF.